What follows are 20 T cell receptor beta chains derived from one specimen sequenced in a study of blood T cell repertoires in COVID-19. Profiling relied on immunoSEQ multiplex PCR, and the TCRdb table lists in-frame clones only, not all of them. Altogether over 200,000 clones are present, 80% to 90% being singletons, with the ten largest covering 3% to 3.5%. The source material was PBMCs or T cells enriched from blood (not recorded which). Receptors originate from a woman between 50 and 59 years old in a cohort exposed to, infected with or recovered from COVID-19 (not recorded which).

The CDR3 loop is CASSFQREGAEQYF. The CDR3 region has the DNA TGTGCCAGCAGCTTCCAGAGGGAGGGAGCCGAGCAGTACTTC. J is TRBJ2-7 and V is TRBV7-2; the match to TRBD2 covers 7 bases. CDR3 length: 14 amino acids. CDR1 is SGHTA, CDR2 FQGNSA, per germline. The V and J ends lost 3 bases and 6 bases, in that order; junction bases with no gene match: 8.

The J gene is TRBJ1-2, the V gene TRBV6-6; 7 nucleotides agree with TRBD1. The CDR3 sequence is 12 residues long. The trim removed 10 bases at V and 5 bases at J, leaving 7 bases unmatched. Germline V gives CDR1 MNHNY, CDR2 SVGAGI (reference sequence). CDR3 amino acids: CATDRDYYGYTF. In DNA form, the CDR3 reads TGTGCCACTGACAGGGATTATTATGGCTACACCTTC.

V gene TRBV18 combines with J gene TRBJ1-4, with TRBD1 matching over 9 bases. Germline CDR1 reads KGHSH; CDR2 reads LQKENI. The V and J ends lost 3 bases and 7 bases, in that order; junction bases with no gene match: 6. The CDR3 totals 15 residues. In DNA, the CDR3 is TGTGCCAGCTCACCGCCGGGACAGGGCGGTGAAAAACTGTTTTTT. It translates to CASSPPGQGGEKLFF.

The chain uses TRBV28 and TRBJ1-4; D is ambiguous. Germline CDR1 and CDR2: MDHEN and SYDVKM. V dropped 2 bases and J dropped 0 bases, with 7 bases sitting between them. CDR3 size: 15 residues. This chain's CDR3 is CASSLTGATNEKLFF. Written as DNA, the CDR3 is TGTGCCAGCAGTTTAACCGGGGCAACTAATGAAAAACTGTTTTTT.

This clone has more than one count but fewer than ten. V usage is TRBV7-2 and J usage is TRBJ1-6, with 7 bases lining up with TRBD1. From germline, CDR1 is SGHTA and CDR2 FQGNSA. Trimming at V came to 1 base and at J to 8 bases, leaving 5 bases not matched to a gene. This CDR3 has 15 residues. The DNA of the CDR3 is TGTGCCAGCAGCTTAGGATTCAGGGGGGATTCACCCCTCCACTTT. It specifies CASSLGFRGDSPLHF.

Only a few counts were recorded for this clone. The DNA of the CDR3 is TGTGCCAGCAGCTTGGGGTCAGGGGGCTACAATGAGCAGTTCTTC. It is translated as CASSLGSGGYNEQFF. V usage is TRBV5-4 and J usage is TRBJ2-1; 7 bases align to TRBD1. This CDR3 has 15 residues. Trimming cost V 0 bases and J 3 bases; bases outside gene matches: 3. The V gene's germline CDR1 is SGHNT and CDR2 YYREEE (reference sequence).

The chain links TRBV7-2 to TRBJ1-1, with D perhaps matching TRBD1 (6 bases). Germline loops: CDR1 SGHTA, CDR2 FQGNSA. Trimming pared 0 bases from V and 11 bases from J, leaving 13 bases between. There are 13 residues in the CDR3. In DNA form, the CDR3 reads TGTGCCAGCAGCTTAGCGGTTTCAGGGGATGCTTTCTTT. Its protein product is CASSLAVSGDAFF.

CDR3 nucleotides: TGTGCCAGCAGGCTAGACAGGGCCACCGGGGAGCTGTTTTTT. This codes for CASRLDRATGELFF. The chain employs TRBV7-2 and TRBJ2-2; 7 positions match TRBD1. CDR1 and CDR2 from the germline V gene are SGHTA and FQGNSA. This CDR3 has 14 amino acids. J was trimmed by 4 bases and V by 6 bases; bases with no gene match: 5.

As DNA, the CDR3 is TGTGCCAGCAGCTCAAATCGACAGGAGGGCTACACCTTC. Its translation: CASSSNRQEGYTF. V gene TRBV7-8 combines with J gene TRBJ1-2, with a tentative D call TRBD1 (6 bases). The germline V and J ends were trimmed by 4 bases and 8 bases, with 14 bases remaining between them. The CDR3 totals 13 residues. Germline V gene sequence: CDR1 SGHVS, CDR2 FQNEAQ.

The gene calls are TRBV5-1 and TRBJ1-2; 7 nucleotides line up with TRBD1. Germline V gene lookup returns CDR1 SGHRS and CDR2 YFSETQ. The CDR3 has 13 amino acids. The V gene end was trimmed by 3 bases and the J gene end by 2 bases; junction bases not matched to a gene: 1. The CDR3 sequence: CASSSGQNYGYTF. The CDR3 nucleotides read TGCGCCAGCAGCTCGGGACAGAACTATGGCTACACCTTC.

V gene TRBV5-6 combines with J gene TRBJ2-7; D is possibly TRBD1 (6 bases). Deletions cut 4 bases from V and 1 base from J, with 18 bases between. Germline CDR1 reads SGHDT; CDR2 reads YYEEEE. The CDR3 length is 16 residues. CDR3 nucleotide sequence: TGTGCCAGCAGCCGGGCCCGGGCAGGGGAGTCCTACGAGCAGTACTTC. This sequence encodes CASSRARAGESYEQYF.

This chain's CDR3 is CAIPMPGQGDEQFF. For the CDR3, the DNA is TGTGCCATCCCGATGCCTGGACAGGGTGATGAGCAGTTCTTC. The chain combines TRBV2 with TRBJ2-1, with 8 bases identical to TRBD1. The CDR3 spans 14 residues. V dropped 10 bases and J dropped 8; count of bases not matched to a gene: 13. Germline-derived CDR1 and CDR2 are SNHLY and FYNNEI.

The rearrangement uses TRBV6-2 or TRBV6-3 and TRBJ2-2, with D maybe TRBD1 (6 bases). CDR1 MNHEY and CDR2 SVGEGT come from the germline V gene. The length of the CDR3 is 16 residues. V lost 6 bases to trimming and J lost 0 bases, with 14 bases between them. CDR3 sequence (DNA): TGTGCCAGCAGCATCTCAAGGACAGCGAACACCGGGGAGCTGTTTTTT. Its translation: CASSISRTANTGELFF.

V is TRBV5-1 and J is TRBJ2-2; perhaps TRBD2 as D (6 bases). The CDR3 extends over 15 amino acids. Looked up from germline, CDR1 is SGHRS and CDR2 is YFSETQ. Trimming stripped 7 bases from V and 0 bases from J, with 13 bases between. CDR3 sequence: CASCTGTPNTGELFF. The CDR3 DNA sequence: TGCGCCAGCTGCACCGGGACTCCGAACACCGGGGAGCTGTTTTTT. Full variable domain (remainder filled in from reference TRBV5-1 and TRBJ2-2): KAGVTQTPRYLIKTRGQQVTLSCSPISGHRSVSWYQQTPGQGLQFLFEYFSETQRNKGNFPGRFSGRQFSNSRSEMNVSTLELGDSALYLCASCTGTPNTGELFFGEGSRLTVL.

The chain recombines TRBV3-1 (or the pseudogene TRBV3-2) with TRBJ1-1; a possible D gene is TRBD1 (6 bases). V lost 0 bases to trimming and J lost 4 bases, with 21 bases between them. CDR3 length: 18 amino acids. Germline V gene lookup returns CDR1 LGHDT and CDR2 YNNKEL (reference sequence). The CDR3 nucleotides read TGTGCCAGCAGCCAAGAAAGGGAAATGACAGGAGGCCGCACTGAAGCTTTCTTT. Translating it yields CASSQEREMTGGRTEAFF.

The rearrangement links TRBV10-3 to TRBJ2-2; D remains ambiguous. The CDR3 sequence is 13 residues long. CDR1 is ENHRY, CDR2 SYGVKD, per germline. Deletions cut 11 bases from V and 0 bases from J, with 10 bases between. CDR3 DNA sequence: TGTGCCGCCCGGGTCTCGAACACCGGGGAGCTGTTTTTT. As protein: CAARVSNTGELFF.

The gene calls are TRBV19 and TRBJ2-3; D possibly corresponds to TRBD1 (6 bases). V was shortened by 3 bases and J by 2 bases, with 9 bases between the two germline ends. Germline-derived CDR1 and CDR2 are LNHDA and SQIVND (reference sequence). This CDR3 spans 14 amino acids. The CDR3 loop is CASSIKGDTDTQYF. As DNA, the CDR3 is TGTGCCAGTAGTATTAAGGGGGACACAGATACGCAGTATTTT.

This clone was detected only once. The V gene is TRBV19, the J gene TRBJ2-5, with 8 bases aligning to TRBD1. With V trimmed by 3 bases and J by 0 bases, 12 bases remained unmatched. The CDR3 spans 18 residues. Germline V gene data show CDR1 as LNHDA and CDR2 as SQIVND (reference sequence). The CDR3 coding sequence is TGTGCCAGTAGTATCGAGTTAAAGGACAGGGATTACCAAGAGACCCAGTACTTC. This encodes CASSIELKDRDYQETQYF. The whole variable domain, remainder taken from reference TRBV19 and TRBJ2-5, is DGGITQSPKYLFRKEGQNVTLSCEQNLNHDAMYWYRQDPGQGLRLIYYSQIVNDFQKGDIAEGYSVSREKKESFPLTVTSAQKNPTAFYLCASSIELKDRDYQETQYFGPGTRLLVL.

The chain couples TRBV27 to TRBJ1-2; 9 bases agree with TRBD1. Germline-derived CDR1 and CDR2 are MNHEY and SMNVEV (reference sequence). The CDR3 length is 21 residues. The junction had 19 bases not matched to a gene; V was cut back by 0 bases and J by 2 bases. In DNA, the CDR3 is TGTGCCAGCAGTTTATCGAGCCCCCGTTGGAACCCGGGACAGGGAAACTATGGCTACACCTTC. Translating it yields CASSLSSPRWNPGQGNYGYTF.

V gene TRBV5-4 combines with J gene TRBJ1-4; TRBD1 matches at 9 bases. Germline trimming cut 3 bases from V and 8 bases from J; bases unmatched to any gene: 5. Germline V gene lookup returns CDR1 SGHNT and CDR2 YYREEE (reference sequence). The length of the CDR3 is 14 residues. In DNA, the CDR3 is TGTGCCAGCAGCTCACAGGGGGCGGAGGAAAAACTGTTTTTT. Protein product: CASSSQGAEEKLFF.